A selection of T cell receptor beta chains follows, all from one sample in a study of blood T cell repertoires in COVID-19. The data were produced by immunoSEQ multiplex PCR, yet TCRdb's version contains in-frame clones alone and is incomplete. The repertoire holds 100,000 or so clones, with over 70% as singletons. Source material: peripheral blood. Source of these receptors: a man aged 60 to 69 with acute or convalescent COVID-19. The CDR3 runs from the conserved cysteine through the conserved F or W. Each record gives: D gene, clone size, V gene, J gene, CDR3 protein, CDR3 DNA. A D gene is named only where the DNA matches it firmly. The listing skips clone size in some rows; elsewhere it reads once, few, many or a size class.

-	once	TRBV6-6	TRBJ2-5	CASSYPIRGETQYF	TGTGCCAGCAGTTACCCCATACGAGGGGAGACCCAGTACTTC
-	-	TRBV3-1/TRBV3-2	TRBJ2-1	CASSQDWAQFF	TGTGCCAGCAGCCAAGACTGGGCGCAGTTCTTC
-	many	TRBV19	TRBJ1-5	CASSIKGSREPQHF	TGTGCCAGTAGTATAAAAGGGTCGAGGGAGCCCCAGCATTTT
TRBD2	-	TRBV30	TRBJ2-7	CAWIAAGGPFSYEQYF	TGTGCCTGGATCGCAGCGGGGGGACCTTTTTCCTACGAGCAGTACTTC
TRBD1	-	TRBV19	TRBJ1-2	CASRTGGSGYGYTF	TGTGCCAGTCGAACAGGGGGGAGCGGGTATGGCTACACCTTC
-	-	TRBV6-5	TRBJ1-3	CASNQGAGGNTIYF	TGTGCCAGCAACCAAGGGGCAGGTGGAAACACCATATATTTT
-	-	TRBV24-1	TRBJ2-5	CATSDPASQEWETQYF	TGTGCCACCAGTGACCCAGCCTCACAGGAATGGGAGACCCAGTACTTC
-	-	TRBV7-7	TRBJ2-5	CASSLGPAETQYF	TGTGCTAGCAGCTTAGGGCCAGCGGAGACCCAGTACTTC
TRBD2	-	TRBV6-4	TRBJ2-1	CASSDSSGAQFF	TGTGCCAGCAGTGACTCCAGCGGGGCGCAGTTCTTC
-	-	TRBV7-7	TRBJ2-5	CASSPPFGKETQYF	TGTGCCAGCAGCCCACCCTTCGGGAAGGAGACCCAGTACTTC
TRBD2	-	TRBV7-9	TRBJ2-3	CASSWPARTSGGTDTQYF	TGTGCCAGCAGCTGGCCCGCACGTACTAGCGGGGGCACAGATACGCAGTATTTT
TRBD1	-	TRBV6-5	TRBJ2-7	CASSYRTGEREQYF	TGTGCCAGCAGTTACAGGACAGGGGAACGCGAGCAGTACTTC
-	-	TRBV5-1	TRBJ2-3	CASSAGQLVTDTQYF	TGCGCCAGCAGCGCGGGACAGCTGGTCACAGATACGCAGTATTTT
TRBD2	-	TRBV5-1	TRBJ2-3	CASSLTGLYTDTQYF	TGCGCCAGCAGCTTGACGGGACTATACACAGATACGCAGTATTTT
-	-	TRBV9	TRBJ1-1	CASTFNGQPNTEAFF	TGTGCCAGCACCTTCAATGGACAGCCAAACACTGAAGCTTTCTTT
TRBD1	-	TRBV9	TRBJ1-1	CASSSLGGQGIAEAFF	TGTGCCAGCAGCTCATTGGGGGGACAGGGGATTGCTGAAGCTTTCTTT
TRBD1	-	TRBV4-1	TRBJ1-3	CASSRDREGTIYF	TGCGCCAGCAGCCGGGACAGGGAGGGCACCATATATTTT
-	-	TRBV20-1	TRBJ1-2	CSASLDSNYGYTF	TGCAGTGCTAGTCTGGACAGTAACTATGGCTACACCTTC
-	-	TRBV28	TRBJ2-3	CASSLRGARTDTQYF	TGTGCCAGCAGCCTAAGAGGCGCCCGCACAGATACGCAGTATTTT
TRBD1	-	TRBV6-4	TRBJ2-1	CASSDSPGQGANEQFF	TGTGCCAGCAGTGACTCCCCCGGCCAGGGGGCAAATGAGCAGTTCTTC
TRBD1	-	TRBV3-1/TRBV3-2	TRBJ1-5	CASSLQGQPQHF	TGTGCCAGCAGCCTACAGGGGCAGCCCCAGCATTTT
-	-	TRBV7-2	TRBJ1-1	CASSPTLNTEAFF	TGTGCCAGCAGCCCTACCTTGAACACTGAAGCTTTCTTT
TRBD1	-	TRBV3-1/TRBV3-2	TRBJ1-5	CASSQDSGQGNQPQHF	TGTGCCAGCAGCCAAGACTCGGGACAGGGCAATCAGCCCCAGCATTTT
-	-	TRBV6-5	TRBJ2-1	CASSYSTAGLGNEQFF	TGTGCCAGCAGTTACTCGACGGCGGGATTGGGCAATGAGCAGTTCTTC
TRBD2	-	TRBV5-1	TRBJ2-3	CASSLLAGDALTSTDTQYF	TGCGCCAGCAGCTTACTAGCGGGAGATGCTCTAACTAGCACAGATACGCAGTATTTT
TRBD2	-	TRBV20-1	TRBJ2-3	CSASATSGGSTDTQYF	TGCAGTGCTAGTGCGACTAGCGGGGGAAGCACAGATACGCAGTATTTT
-	-	TRBV5-8	TRBJ2-5	CASSLGRALAGETQYF	TGTGCCAGCAGCTTGGGGCGGGCCTTGGCTGGGGAGACCCAGTACTTC
TRBD1	-	TRBV5-8	TRBJ1-3	CASSLRQGLSGNTIYF	TGTGCCAGCAGCTTAAGACAGGGACTCTCTGGAAACACCATATATTTT
TRBD1	-	TRBV19	TRBJ1-5	CASSKDRAYSNQPQHF	TGTGCCAGTAGTAAGGACAGGGCCTATAGCAATCAGCCCCAGCATTTT
TRBD1	-	TRBV27	TRBJ1-6	CASSPPGQVNSPLHF	TGTGCCAGCAGCCCTCCGGGACAGGTGAATTCACCCCTCCACTTT
TRBD1	-	TRBV30	TRBJ1-1	CAWSPRTGEAFF	TGTGCCTGGAGCCCCCGGACAGGTGAAGCTTTCTTT
TRBD2	-	TRBV6-5	TRBJ2-5	CASRPSGSWRETQYF	TGTGCCAGCAGACCCAGCGGGAGCTGGCGGGAGACCCAGTACTTC
TRBD1	-	TRBV7-9	TRBJ1-2	CASSSSRTGLPGGYTF	TGTGCCAGCAGCTCCTCCCGGACAGGGCTCCCCGGAGGCTACACCTTC
-	-	TRBV27	TRBJ2-1	CASSLLASGWNEQFF	TGTGCCAGCAGTTTATTAGCCAGCGGCTGGAATGAGCAGTTCTTC
-	-	TRBV27	TRBJ1-4	CASSTPSASGEKLFF	TGTGCCAGCAGTACCCCCTCGGCATCGGGTGAAAAACTGTTTTTT
TRBD2	-	TRBV30	TRBJ2-2	CAWSVIAGADTGELFF	TGTGCCTGGAGTGTGATTGCGGGAGCGGACACCGGGGAGCTGTTTTTT
-	-	TRBV11-2	TRBJ2-3	CASSLRTLVLDTQYF	TGTGCCAGCAGCTTAAGGACTCTAGTCCTGGATACGCAGTATTTT